This record covers a single T cell receptor beta chain. Its antigen remains unidentified. The protocol was immunoSEQ multiplex PCR, while the TCRdb copy is restricted to in-frame clones and leaves out a portion. The sample lists over 100,000 clones; 70% to 90% were seen once. The ends were cut back, 5 bases at V and 5 bases at J, with 13 bases in the middle. The CDR3 is 14 residues long. Germline-derived CDR1 and CDR2 are SEHNR and FQNEAQ (reference sequence). This sample was included in a study of cytotoxic CD8 clonotypes in ibrutinib-treated CLL. Overall study findings and caveats: Progressing and sustained-remission patients had different sampling times.

The receptor comes from a human donor with chronic lymphocytic leukemia. This sample comprised PBMCs, obtained after 24 months of ibrutinib treatment. The chain is built from TRBV7-9 and TRBJ1-5; D is perhaps TRBD1 (5 bases). The CDR3 DNA reads as TGTGCCAGCAGCCTCGGGACCAACTATCAGCCCCAGCATTTT. It yields the protein CASSLGTNYQPQHF.